Listed here are 24 T cell receptor beta chains from one sample, sequenced in a study of blood T cell repertoires in COVID-19. TCRdb's copy holds only in-frame clones and misses some; the assay was immunoSEQ multiplex PCR. The sample includes about 410,000 clones, about 88% of them seen just once. Sample: peripheral blood. The receptor source for this set is a woman aged 40 to 50 with COVID-19, enrolled during active disease.

The gene calls are TRBV18 and TRBJ2-2; the match to TRBD2 covers 8 bases. Germline lookup yields CDR1 KGHSH and CDR2 LQKENI. The V segment lost 5 bases and the J segment 4 bases; nucleotides outside the gene matches: 6. CDR3 length equals 15 residues. The DNA for the CDR3 is TGTGCCAGCTCAGGGGCGGGAGGCCCCACCGGGGAGCTGTTTTTT. Its translation is CASSGAGGPTGELFF.

The chain has TRBV7-8 and TRBJ2-7; D is uncertain. The V gene lost 1 base and the J gene lost 0 bases, with 10 bases spanning the gap. Germline CDR1 SGHVS, CDR2 FQNEAQ. CDR3 length equals 15 residues. CDR3 amino acids: CASSLGPADSYEQYF. CDR3 nucleotides: TGTGCCAGCAGCTTAGGGCCTGCTGACTCCTACGAGCAGTACTTC.

The rearrangement joins TRBV4-1 to TRBJ1-1; D remains unclear. The CDR3 loop spans 14 amino acids. V lost 1 base to trimming and J lost 0 bases, with 6 bases between them. Germline CDR1 MGHRA, CDR2 YSYEKL. CDR3 DNA: TGCGCCAGCAGCCAAGGGGAGATGAACACTGAAGCTTTCTTT. Protein: CASSQGEMNTEAFF.

The rearrangement joins TRBV7-2 to TRBJ1-5; D remains unclear. Germline V gene lookup returns CDR1 SGHTA and CDR2 FQGNSA. CDR3 length: 12 amino acids. V gave up 3 bases and J gave up 4 bases, with 4 bases separating them. CDR3 region: CASSFQNQPQHF. Written as DNA, the CDR3 is TGTGCCAGCAGCTTCCAGAATCAGCCCCAGCATTTT.

The genes are TRBV6-5 and TRBJ1-3; the D gene is possibly TRBD1 (5 bases). Per germline, CDR1 MNHEY and CDR2 SVGAGI. The CDR3 consists of 15 residues. V dropped 11 bases and J dropped 0 bases, with 17 bases sitting between them. The DNA for the CDR3 is TGTGCCGCCCGCGACAGTCTTATCTCTGGAAACACCATATATTTT. Its protein is CAARDSLISGNTIYF.

The J gene is TRBJ1-5, the V gene TRBV19; no reliable D call. The V end was cut by 3 bases, the J end by 4 bases, with 16 bases between. The CDR3 totals 16 residues. Germline CDR1 is LNHDA and CDR2 is SQIVND (reference sequence). CDR3 sequence: CASSIFVTGRNQPQHF. Written as DNA, the CDR3 is TGTGCCAGTAGTATTTTTGTGACTGGGAGGAATCAGCCCCAGCATTTT.

The chain joins TRBV5-5 to TRBJ2-7; D is perhaps TRBD1 (6 bases). V was cut by 4 bases and J by 2 bases, with 13 bases left in between. Germline CDR1 is SGHKS and CDR2 is YYEKEE (reference sequence). The CDR3 runs 14 residues. As DNA, the CDR3 is TGTGCCAGCAGCATTACAGGGTTTCCCTACGAGCAGTACTTC. This translates into CASSITGFPYEQYF.

The rearrangement uses TRBV7-3 and TRBJ2-3, with D uncertain. V lost 4 bases to trimming and J lost 0 bases, with 8 bases between them. The germline V gene encodes CDR1 SGHTA and CDR2 FQGTGA. The CDR3 spans 14 residues. The CDR3 DNA sequence: TGTGCCAGCAGCTACGCAGGAAGCACAGATACGCAGTATTTT. This sequence encodes CASSYAGSTDTQYF.

The gene calls are TRBV27 and TRBJ1-6; D is unresolved. This CDR3 has 16 amino acids. The V gene's germline CDR1 is MNHEY and CDR2 SMNVEV (reference sequence). V was clipped by 6 bases and J by 0 bases, with 12 bases between them. Written as DNA, the CDR3 is TGTGCCAGCAGACTATATAGGAGCTCCTATAATTCACCCCTCCACTTT. This translates into CASRLYRSSYNSPLHF.

J is TRBJ2-7 and V is TRBV5-1; 7 bases fit TRBD2. J lost 2 bases, V lost 0 bases, and 5 bases had no gene match. Per germline, CDR1 SGHRS and CDR2 YFSETQ. The CDR3 length is 15 residues. The CDR3 loop is CASSLGLASPYEQYF. CDR3 DNA: TGCGCCAGCAGCTTGGGACTAGCCTCTCCCTACGAGCAGTACTTC.

The genes are TRBV4-2 and TRBJ1-1, with D perhaps TRBD1 (6 bases). Trimming removed 3 bases at V and 4 bases at J, with 12 bases between. The CDR3 length is 14 residues. The V gene's germline CDR1 is LGHNA and CDR2 YNFKEQ. The CDR3 bases are TGTGCCAGCAGCCACGGAACAGGGCCCACTGAAGCTTTCTTT. This gives the protein CASSHGTGPTEAFF.

The chain is built from TRBV2 and TRBJ1-1; TRBD1 matches 8 bases. The CDR3 has 17 residues. The V and J ends lost 0 bases and 5 bases, in that order; junction bases with no gene match: 11. Germline V gene data show CDR1 as SNHLY and CDR2 as FYNNEI. The CDR3 DNA reads TGTGCCAGCAGTGAAGCGGTTGGATCCGACAGGGGAACTGAAGCTTTCTTT. It codes for CASSEAVGSDRGTEAFF.

A remark on this clone: The junction differs from germline at one of its ends, possibly a read error. CDR3 DNA: TGCGCCAGCAGCTTGGGAGTGGGGCAGGACTACGGCTACACCTTC. Residues: CASSLGVGQDYGYTF. V is TRBV5-1 and J is TRBJ1-2, with D perhaps TRBD1 (5 bases). Germline V lookup: CDR1 SGHRS, CDR2 YFSETQ. The length of the CDR3 is 15 residues.

This sequence joins TRBV5-1 and TRBJ2-3, with 7 positions matching TRBD1. This CDR3 spans 15 amino acids. The germline gives CDR1 SGHRS, CDR2 YFSETQ. The ends lost 4 bases at V and 0 bases at J; junction bases unmatched: 5. CDR3 sequence reads: CASSKTGVSTDTQYF. The CDR3 DNA reads TGCGCCAGCAGCAAAACAGGGGTGAGCACAGATACGCAGTATTTT.

The genes are TRBV9 and TRBJ2-6; 10 bases map to TRBD1. Trimming removed 0 bases from V and 1 base from J; junction bases left unmatched: 10. The CDR3 contains 20 residues. Per the germline V gene, CDR1 is SGDLS and CDR2 is YYNGEE. This CDR3 is CASSVEVGGGQGSGANVLTF. The DNA for the CDR3 is TGTGCCAGCAGCGTAGAGGTTGGTGGGGGACAGGGGTCTGGGGCCAACGTCCTGACTTTC.

CDR3 protein: CASSSNRAVNEKLFF. The DNA for the CDR3 is TGTGCCAGCAGTTCAAACAGGGCCGTGAATGAAAAACTGTTTTTT. J is TRBJ1-4 and V is TRBV28; possible D gene TRBD1, 6 bases. This CDR3 spans 15 amino acids. Germline V gives CDR1 MDHEN, CDR2 SYDVKM. Deletions cut 4 bases from V and 5 bases from J, with 14 bases between.

V usage is TRBV28 and J usage is TRBJ2-7; D not certain. V dropped 6 bases and J dropped 2 bases, with 11 bases sitting between them. The CDR3 runs to 13 residues. Germline CDR1 MDHEN, CDR2 SYDVKM. In nucleotides, the CDR3 is TGTGCCAGCAGGCCTACAGAGACCTACGAGCAGTACTTC. This translates into CASRPTETYEQYF.

V usage is TRBV30 and J usage is TRBJ1-2, with 7 positions matching TRBD1. The CDR3 is made up of 13 amino acids. Per germline, CDR1 GTSNPN and CDR2 SVGIG (reference sequence). The V gene end was trimmed by 2 bases and the J gene end by 4 bases; junction bases not matched to a gene: 4. The CDR3 nucleotides read TGTGCCTGGAGTAGGGGGCCCCTCTATGGCTACACCTTC. This codes for CAWSRGPLYGYTF.

This sequence joins TRBV10-2 and TRBJ1-1; D is unclear. Germline V gives CDR1 WSHSY, CDR2 SAAADI. Trimming pared 8 bases from V and 1 base from J, leaving 11 bases between. The CDR3 extends over 13 amino acids. The CDR3 loop reads CASCGRQNTEAFF. The CDR3 DNA is TGCGCCAGCTGTGGCAGACAGAACACTGAAGCTTTCTTT.

V usage is TRBV10-3 and J usage is TRBJ2-7, with D perhaps TRBD1 (5 bases). The germline gives CDR1 ENHRY, CDR2 SYGVKD. The CDR3 totals 13 residues. The V gene lost 4 bases and the J gene lost 3 bases, with 10 bases spanning the gap. CDR3 bases: TGTGCCATCAGTGGATCAGGGCACTACGAGCAGTACTTC. Residues: CAISGSGHYEQYF.

The chain employs TRBV30 and TRBJ1-4; D is uncertain. The CDR3 extends over 14 amino acids. V was pared by 5 bases and J by 2 bases, with 12 bases between. CDR1 and CDR2 from the germline V gene are GTSNPN and SVGIG (reference sequence). CDR3 nucleotides: TGTGCCTGGGGTATGGGCCCCACTAATGAAAAACTGTTTTTT. This translates into CAWGMGPTNEKLFF.

The chain couples TRBV5-5 to TRBJ1-2, with D tentatively TRBD1 (5 bases). Trimming removed 4 bases at V and 4 bases at J, with 17 bases between. The germline V gene has CDR1 SGHKS and CDR2 YYEKEE (reference sequence). The CDR3 has 15 amino acids. The CDR3 spells CASSDQPGGGYGYTF. The CDR3 DNA follows: TGTGCCAGCAGCGACCAACCGGGGGGAGGCTATGGCTACACCTTC.

This clone was detected only once. The V gene is TRBV6-6, the J gene TRBJ1-1, with D uncertain. Germline values: CDR1 MNHNY, CDR2 SVGAGI (reference sequence). Between the trimmed V and J ends, which lost 0 bases and 9 bases, there was a span of 14 bases. This CDR3 has 14 residues. CDR3 DNA sequence: TGTGCCAGCAGTTACTCAACGGGCGGGCCTCAAGCTTTCTTT. It codes for CASSYSTGGPQAFF.

The J gene is TRBJ2-5, the V gene TRBV5-4, with 7 bases matching TRBD2. J gave up 1 base and V 3 bases, and 12 bases lay outside the gene matches. CDR1 SGHNT and CDR2 YYREEE come from the germline V gene (reference sequence). CDR3 size: 17 residues. The CDR3: CASSSGRGGSPQETQYF. DNA for the CDR3: TGTGCCAGCAGCTCGGGTAGGGGCGGGAGCCCCCAAGAGACCCAGTACTTC. The entire variable domain, with the rest obtained from reference TRBV5-4 and TRBJ2-5, is as follows: ETGVTQSPTHLIKTRGQQVTLRCSSQSGHNTVSWYQQALGQGPQFIFQYYREEENGRGNFPPRFSGLQFPNYSSELNVNALELDDSALYLCASSSGRGGSPQETQYFGPGTRLLVL.